The 14 T cell receptor beta chains below come from one sample, sequenced in a study of beta chain features in type 1 diabetes. All of the isolated RNA was reverse transcribed, so expressed TCRB transcripts were sequenced. Assay used: immunoSEQ multiplex PCR; TCRdb lists only in-frame clones, some missing. Here the sample spans hundreds of thousands of clones, 15% to 18% being singletons. Input material: naive CD4+ T cells from blood. The receptors come from a man aged 18 to 30 in good health.

This clone was seen more than once but under ten times. The V and J genes are TRBV18 and TRBJ1-1, with TRBD1 as a possible D gene (6 bases). V lost 3 bases to trimming and J lost 2 bases, with 13 bases between them. The CDR3 contains 15 residues. CDR1 and CDR2 from the germline V gene are KGHSH and LQKENI. CDR3 in DNA: TGTGCCAGCTCACCTAGTTGGGGGCCTAACACTGAAGCTTTCTTT. Encoded protein: CASSPSWGPNTEAFF.

This clone turned up a few times. V and J are TRBV19 and TRBJ2-1; 13 nucleotides line up with TRBD2. V lost 7 bases and J lost 8; bases outside the gene matches: 5. CDR3 length: 14 amino acids. Germline V gene sequence: CDR1 LNHDA, CDR2 SQIVND (reference sequence). CDR3 sequence reads: CASKTSGRIYEQFF. The CDR3 nucleotides read TGTGCCAGTAAGACTAGCGGGAGGATCTATGAGCAGTTCTTC.

V gene TRBV6-1 combines with J gene TRBJ1-1; D is uncertain. The ends were cut back, 1 base at V and 10 bases at J, with 7 bases in the middle. Germline V gene data show CDR1 as MNHNS and CDR2 as SASEGT. The CDR3 runs to 11 residues. CDR3 loop: CASSEDKGAFF. CDR3 nucleotide sequence: TGTGCCAGCAGTGAAGATAAGGGAGCTTTCTTT.

The CDR3 DNA sequence: TGTGCCAGCACCGGGACAGGGGGAATTTACTCTGGAAACACCATATATTTT. Protein product: CASTGTGGIYSGNTIYF. The rearrangement joins TRBV25-1 to TRBJ1-3; TRBD1 matches 11 bases. The CDR3 covers 17 residues. Germline V gene data show CDR1 as MGHDK and CDR2 as SYGVNS. Trimming at V came to 7 bases and at J to 0 bases, leaving 8 bases not matched to a gene.

The chain employs TRBV11-1 and TRBJ2-6; tentative D call: TRBD1 (6 bases). CDR3 length: 16 residues. V shed 8 bases and J shed 0 bases, with 14 bases lying between them. Looked up from germline, CDR1 is SGHAT and CDR2 is FQDESV (reference sequence). The CDR3: CASSDRPSSGANVLTF. In DNA, the CDR3 is TGTGCCAGCTCAGACAGGCCGAGCTCTGGGGCCAACGTCCTGACTTTC.

The chain combines TRBV18 with TRBJ1-5; the D is unclear. The V gene lost 6 bases and the J gene lost 4 bases, with 16 bases spanning the gap. Per germline, CDR1 KGHSH and CDR2 LQKENI. This CDR3 comprises 15 residues. CDR3 DNA: TGTGCCAGCTCCGAATCTTCGTCAAAGAATCAGCCCCAGCATTTT. This encodes CASSESSSKNQPQHF. Using reference TRBV18 and TRBJ1-5 for the parts outside the CDR3, the full variable domain is NAGVMQNPRHLVRRRGQEARLRCSPMKGHSHVYWYRQLPEEGLKFMVYLQKENIIDESGMPKERFSAEFPKEGPSILRIQQVVRGDSAAYFCASSESSSKNQPQHFGDGTRLSIL.

The chain has TRBV28 and TRBJ2-7; 8 bases align to TRBD1. Germline V gives CDR1 MDHEN, CDR2 SYDVKM. CDR3 size: 14 residues. J lost 4 bases, V lost 6 bases, and 8 bases had no gene match. The CDR3, as DNA: TGTGCCAGCAGGTCACAGGGGGTCCCTTACGAGCAGTACTTC. It yields the protein CASRSQGVPYEQYF.

The chain is built from TRBV5-1 and TRBJ1-1, with a tentative D call TRBD1 (5 bases). CDR1 and CDR2 from the germline V gene are SGHRS and YFSETQ. The CDR3 loop spans 13 amino acids. Trimming removed 3 bases at V and 4 bases at J, with 10 bases between. Here the CDR3 DNA reads TGCGCCAGCAGCTGGCAGGGAGGCACTGAAGCTTTCTTT. It specifies CASSWQGGTEAFF. Filled out from reference TRBV5-1 and TRBJ1-1, the complete variable domain reads KAGVTQTPRYLIKTRGQQVTLSCSPISGHRSVSWYQQTPGQGLQFLFEYFSETQRNKGNFPGRFSGRQFSNSRSEMNVSTLELGDSALYLCASSWQGGTEAFFGQGTRLTVV.

This clone was picked up a small number of times. The chain has TRBV6-5 and TRBJ1-5; D is ambiguous. Trimming removed 2 bases at V and 4 bases at J, with 12 bases between. There are 15 residues in the CDR3. The V gene's germline CDR1 is MNHEY and CDR2 SVGAGI. DNA of the CDR3: TGTGCCAGCAGTTACACCAGGTACCCTAATCAGCCCCAGCATTTT. This translates into CASSYTRYPNQPQHF.

This clone came up once. This rearrangement joins TRBV12-5 to TRBJ2-2; tentative D call: TRBD2 (5 bases). This CDR3 comprises 16 residues. The germline gives CDR1 LGHNT, CDR2 FRNRAP. V shed 2 bases and J shed 5 bases, with 15 bases lying between them. CDR3 amino acids: CASGLILGSRTGELFF. The CDR3 nucleotides are TGTGCTAGTGGTTTGATCCTGGGGAGTAGGACCGGGGAGCTGTTTTTT.

V is TRBV10-3 and J is TRBJ2-7, with TRBD1 matching 12 bases. V shed 5 bases and J 5 bases; nucleotides not matched to a gene: 13. Germline-derived CDR1 and CDR2 are ENHRY and SYGVKD. This CDR3 comprises 17 residues. The CDR3 reads CAISPHRGDRGPHEQYF. DNA for the CDR3: TGTGCCATCAGTCCCCATCGAGGGGACAGGGGGCCCCACGAGCAGTACTTC.

The V and J genes are TRBV5-1 and TRBJ2-3; D perhaps matches TRBD1 (6 bases). V lost 2 bases and J lost 1, with 11 bases in between. Germline values: CDR1 SGHRS, CDR2 YFSETQ. This CDR3 spans 15 amino acids. CDR3 loop: CASSFAGVGTDTQYF. The CDR3 nucleotides are TGCGCCAGCAGCTTCGCAGGGGTAGGCACAGATACGCAGTATTTT.

This clone occurred a few times. The V gene is TRBV5-1, the J gene TRBJ2-1; tentatively, D is TRBD1 or TRBD2 (5 bases each). Trimming removed 7 bases from V and 4 bases from J, with 15 bases in between. The CDR3 has 14 residues. CDR1 is SGHRS and CDR2 is YFSETQ in the germline V gene. CDR3 region: CASDPGTAYNEQFF. The CDR3 region has the DNA TGCGCCAGCGATCCAGGGACGGCGTACAATGAGCAGTTCTTC.

The chain has TRBV14 and TRBJ1-6; D is unclear. Germline V lookup: CDR1 SGHDN, CDR2 FVKESK. V dropped 3 bases and J dropped 5 bases, with 5 bases sitting between them. The CDR3 runs to 13 residues. The CDR3 sequence is CASSHGNNSPLHF. In DNA form, the CDR3 reads TGTGCCAGCAGCCATGGGAATAATTCACCCCTCCACTTT.